Below are 20 T cell receptor beta chains sequenced from a single sample in a study of blood T cell repertoires in COVID-19. Using immunoSEQ multiplex PCR, the repertoire was profiled, and TCRdb retains in-frame clones only, with some absent. This table has 250,000 to 300,000 clones, 70% to 90% appearing once. Sequencing input: PBMCs or T cells enriched from blood (not recorded which). Source of these receptors: a man younger than 30 who had recovered from COVID-19.

This chain connects TRBV7-9 to TRBJ2-2; D possibly corresponds to TRBD1 (6 bases). The V end was cut by 5 bases, the J end by 8 bases, with 12 bases between. The CDR3 is made up of 13 amino acids. Germline loops: CDR1 SEHNR, CDR2 FQNEAQ (reference sequence). CDR3 sequence reads: CASSIVQGGELFF. In DNA form, the CDR3 reads TGTGCCAGCAGCATCGTACAGGGAGGGGAGCTGTTTTTT. Combining the CDR3 with reference TRBV7-9 and TRBJ2-2 gives the whole variable domain DTGVSQNPRHKITKRGQNVTFRCDPISEHNRLYWYRQTLGQGPEFLTYFQNEAQLEKSRLLSDRFSAERPKGSFSTLEIQRTEQGDSAMYLCASSIVQGGELFFGEGSRLTVL.

V usage is TRBV4-1 and J usage is TRBJ1-2; a possible D gene is TRBD1 (6 bases). Germline V gene data show CDR1 as MGHRA and CDR2 as YSYEKL. V was trimmed by 4 bases and J by 8 bases, leaving 29 bases between them. The CDR3 length is 18 residues. The CDR3 here is CASSPGDGQSGGGPGYTF. In nucleotides, the CDR3 is TGCGCCAGCAGCCCAGGTGACGGACAGTCTGGAGGTGGGCCCGGCTACACCTTC.

The V gene is TRBV10-3, the J gene TRBJ2-6; TRBD1 agrees at 10 bases. This CDR3 spans 16 amino acids. The V gene end was trimmed by 4 bases and the J gene end by 4 bases; junction bases not matched to a gene: 4. Per germline, CDR1 ENHRY and CDR2 SYGVKD. The CDR3 here is CAISGDRGAGANVLTF. CDR3 DNA sequence: TGTGCCATCAGTGGGGACAGGGGAGCAGGGGCCAACGTCCTGACTTTC.

J is TRBJ2-1 and V is TRBV30, with 7 nucleotides matching TRBD2. Germline CDR1 reads GTSNPN; CDR2 reads SVGIG (reference sequence). This CDR3 has 13 amino acids. V lost 4 bases and J lost 4; bases outside the gene matches: 4. Here the CDR3 DNA reads TGTGCCTGGAACCTAGCGGTTTACAATGAGCAGTTCTTC. It codes for CAWNLAVYNEQFF.

The V and J genes are TRBV10-2 and TRBJ1-2, with a tentative D call TRBD1 (5 bases). There are 13 residues in the CDR3. The V end was cut by 10 bases, the J end by 6 bases, with 18 bases between. The germline gives CDR1 WSHSY, CDR2 SAAADI. The CDR3 loop is CATMRDFYHGYTF. Written as DNA, the CDR3 is TGCGCCACCATGAGGGACTTCTACCATGGCTACACCTTC.

A few counts support this clone. The CDR3: CASSIVAKAQPQHF. Here the CDR3 DNA reads TGTGCCAGTAGTATAGTAGCCAAGGCTCAGCCCCAGCATTTT. The chain links TRBV19 to TRBJ1-5; D gene uncertain. The CDR3 length is 14 residues. CDR1 and CDR2 from the germline V gene are LNHDA and SQIVND (reference sequence). Trimming shortened V by 1 base and J by 6 bases, and 10 bases separated the two germline ends.

The rearrangement links TRBV3-1 (or the pseudogene TRBV3-2) to TRBJ1-5; D not resolved. Germline V gene data show CDR1 as LGHDT and CDR2 as YNNKEL (reference sequence). The CDR3 has 13 residues. The V gene lost 3 bases and the J gene lost 6 bases, with 9 bases spanning the gap. CDR3: CASSQRAGQPQHF. Here the CDR3 DNA reads TGTGCCAGCAGCCAGAGAGCAGGTCAGCCCCAGCATTTT.

The rearrangement uses TRBV30 and TRBJ1-2; TRBD1 might be the D (5 bases). Per germline, CDR1 GTSNPN and CDR2 SVGIG (reference sequence). Deletions cut 4 bases from V and 7 bases from J, with 16 bases between. CDR3 size: 13 residues. The CDR3 DNA reads TGTGCCTGGACCCTGGGGCCCCCTATTGGCTACACCTTC. Translated: CAWTLGPPIGYTF.

This clone was picked up one time. The chain uses TRBV10-3 and TRBJ2-7; D is unresolved. CDR3 length equals 13 residues. V lost 0 bases to trimming and J lost 5 bases, with 8 bases between them. The germline gives CDR1 ENHRY, CDR2 SYGVKD. The CDR3 here is CAISESSQDEQYF. CDR3 DNA: TGTGCCATCAGTGAGTCGTCCCAGGACGAGCAGTACTTC.

The chain is built from TRBV7-9 and TRBJ2-6; D is unresolved. Trimming took off 2 bases at V and 1 base at J, with 6 bases between the two ends. The CDR3 extends over 15 amino acids. Per the germline V gene, CDR1 is SEHNR and CDR2 is FQNEAQ (reference sequence). The CDR3 sequence: CASSLSESGANVLTF. In nucleotides, the CDR3 is TGTGCCAGCAGCTTATCGGAGTCTGGGGCCAACGTCCTGACTTTC.

The rearrangement links TRBV10-3 to TRBJ1-2; the D gene is possibly TRBD1 (6 bases). The CDR3 is 17 amino acids. Germline V gene data show CDR1 as ENHRY and CDR2 as SYGVKD. Trimming pared 0 bases from V and 4 bases from J, leaving 18 bases between. The CDR3 region has the DNA TGTGCCATCAGTGAGTCGAAGACAGGACGACACTCCTATGGCTACACCTTC. As protein: CAISESKTGRHSYGYTF.

The rearrangement joins TRBV9 to TRBJ2-2, with D hard to call. The CDR3 spans 15 residues. Germline CDR1 reads SGDLS; CDR2 reads YYNGEE. V lost 6 bases to trimming and J lost 0 bases, with 12 bases between them. CDR3 sequence reads: CASTVGGANTGELFF. CDR3 DNA: TGTGCCAGCACCGTCGGCGGTGCGAACACCGGGGAGCTGTTTTTT.

This clone was seen only once. The chain uses TRBV18 and TRBJ1-2, with D hard to call. The CDR3 has 12 residues. The germline CDR1 and CDR2 sequences are KGHSH and LQKENI. V shed 2 bases and J shed 8 bases, with 9 bases lying between them. CDR3 DNA sequence: TGTGCCAGCTCACCAGCGGTAGGAGGCTACACCTTC. It specifies CASSPAVGGYTF.

Regarding this clone: Other DNA sequences from this sample encode an identical CDR3 as well. CDR3: CAWSRDGTGGYEQYF. The CDR3 DNA sequence: TGTGCCTGGAGCCGGGACGGCACCGGAGGGTACGAGCAGTACTTC. V gene TRBV30 combines with J gene TRBJ2-7; D is perhaps TRBD2 (6 bases). CDR3 length equals 15 residues. V dropped 3 bases and J dropped 4 bases, with 19 bases sitting between them. Looked up from germline, CDR1 is GTSNPN and CDR2 is SVGIG (reference sequence).

V usage is TRBV30 and J usage is TRBJ1-4; tentative D call: TRBD1 (6 bases). Germline CDR1 and CDR2: GTSNPN and SVGIG (reference sequence). Trimming took 0 bases from V and 4 from J, leaving 18 bases between them. The CDR3 contains 17 residues. As DNA, the CDR3 is TGTGCCTGGAGTGTCATGTGGGCAGGGGCTCTTAATGAAAAACTGTTTTTT. Translated, it gives CAWSVMWAGALNEKLFF.

The V and J genes are TRBV3-1 (or the pseudogene TRBV3-2) and TRBJ2-7; D is possibly TRBD2 (5 bases). This CDR3 spans 15 amino acids. The germline CDR1 and CDR2 sequences are LGHDT and YNNKEL (reference sequence). Trimming removed 1 base from V and 0 bases from J, with 10 bases in between. The DNA of the CDR3 is TGTGCCAGCAGCCAAGTAAGGGAGATCTCCTACGAGCAGTACTTC. Its translation is CASSQVREISYEQYF.

This chain links TRBV5-8 with TRBJ1-4; 7 bases agree with TRBD1. CDR1 is SGHTS and CDR2 is YDEGEE in the germline V gene. V shed 4 bases, J shed 6 bases, and the junction held 6 bases outside the gene matches. The CDR3 has 14 amino acids. The CDR3 loop is CASSLGQSYEKLFF. As DNA, the CDR3 is TGTGCCAGCAGCCTGGGACAGTCCTATGAAAAACTGTTTTTT.

V and J are TRBV7-9 and TRBJ1-1; unclear D gene. Looked up from germline, CDR1 is SEHNR and CDR2 is FQNEAQ (reference sequence). Trimming left V 5 bases short and J 2 bases short, with 9 bases between. The CDR3 extends over 13 amino acids. DNA for the CDR3: TGTGCCAGCAGCCCGCATAGTAACACTGAAGCTTTCTTT. Encoded protein: CASSPHSNTEAFF. Full variable domain (missing parts from reference TRBV7-9 and TRBJ1-1): DTGVSQNPRHKITKRGQNVTFRCDPISEHNRLYWYRQTLGQGPEFLTYFQNEAQLEKSRLLSDRFSAERPKGSFSTLEIQRTEQGDSAMYLCASSPHSNTEAFFGQGTRLTVV.

The chain joins TRBV6-5 to TRBJ2-7, with 7 positions matching TRBD1. Unmatched junction bases numbered 5, after V lost 0 bases and J lost 6 bases. In germline, CDR1 is MNHEY, CDR2 SVGAGI. CDR3 size: 14 residues. CDR3 coding DNA: TGTGCCAGCAGTTACTCGACAGGGTATGGCGAGCAGTACTTC. It encodes CASSYSTGYGEQYF.

Points on this clone: Different DNA sequences within this sample yield the same CDR3. V and J are TRBV28 and TRBJ1-1; TRBD1 matches 10 bases. Germline loops: CDR1 MDHEN, CDR2 SYDVKM. The CDR3 contains 14 residues. The junction had 4 bases not matched to a gene; V was cut back by 6 bases and J by 3 bases. DNA of the CDR3: TGTGCCAGCAGCTCTGGACAGGGGGACACTGAAGCTTTCTTT. It codes for CASSSGQGDTEAFF.